The 27 T cell receptor beta chains presented below share a single source sample, sequenced in a study of regulatory T cells in long-lasting Graves disease. Time point reported: persistent/refractory GD, antithyroid drugs over 5 years with positive TRAb. PBMC-derived RNA was used for the TCR library. Assembly of TCR beta libraries relied on iRepertoire HTBI primers together with Arm-PCR of CDR3 regions. Via MiXCR, TCRdb re-called the multiplex PCR reads, giving one row per CDR3 protein. This table holds more than 350,000 distinct CDR3 sequences, around 23% found once. Sequencing was performed on peripheral blood mononuclear cells (PBMCs), taken when the disease was refractory, from a patient treated with antithyroid drugs. The origin of the receptors is a female donor with Graves disease.

The sample holds a few counts of this clonotype. This sequence may be a read error, since a much larger clone differs from it by one base. Lacking the conserved final phenylalanine or tryptophan, this CDR3 likely reflects a read error. This chain uses TRBV2 with TRBJ2-4, with D perhaps matching TRBD1 (5 bases). Germline V lookup: CDR1 SNHLY, CDR2 FYNNEI. Trimming left V 3 bases short and J 0 bases short, with 6 bases between. The CDR3 length is 14 residues. CDR3 nucleotide sequence: TGTGCCAGCAGTGACGACAGAGCCAAAAACATTCAGTACCTC. It yields the protein CASSDDRAKNIQYL.

This clonotype was seen at least ten times. The genes are TRBV18 and TRBJ2-5; 7 bases align to TRBD1. J gave up 13 bases and V 3 bases, and 8 bases lay outside the gene matches. Germline assignment: CDR1 KGHSH and CDR2 LQKENI. The CDR3 length is 12 residues. This CDR3 is CASSPGDSPAYF. The DNA for the CDR3 is TGTGCCAGCTCACCCGGGGACAGCCCAGCGTACTTC.

In its sample, this clonotype was seen many times. The chain has TRBV28 and TRBJ2-5; possible D gene TRBD2, 5 bases. Per the germline V gene, CDR1 is MDHEN and CDR2 is SYDVKM. The CDR3 spans 16 residues. With 3 bases removed from V and 5 bases from J, the gap between germline ends came to 19 bases. The CDR3 nucleotides read TGTGCCAGCAGTTTGTCGGTTATGGGTCCGGGGGAGACCCAGTACTTC. This sequence encodes CASSLSVMGPGETQYF.

This clonotype was observed a handful of times. V usage is TRBV20-1 and J usage is TRBJ2-7; no reliable D call. CDR3 length equals 10 residues. CDR1 is DFQATT and CDR2 is SNEGSKA in the germline V gene (reference sequence). Trimming took off 6 bases at V and 3 bases at J, with 6 bases between the two ends. The CDR3 sequence: CSARRYEQYF. The CDR3 DNA sequence: TGCAGTGCACGCCGCTACGAGCAGTACTTC.

The chain is built from TRBV10-3 and TRBJ2-6, with D tentatively TRBD2 (5 bases). CDR3 length: 15 residues. Per the germline V gene, CDR1 is ENHRY and CDR2 is SYGVKD. V was clipped by 6 bases and J by 0 bases, with 9 bases between them. CDR3 in amino acids: CAIRGAVSGANVLTF. In nucleotides, the CDR3 is TGTGCCATCAGGGGAGCGGTCTCTGGGGCCAACGTCCTGACTTTC.

V gene TRBV7-2 combines with J gene TRBJ2-2; TRBD2 might be the D (6 bases). V shed 0 bases and J shed 0 bases, with 11 bases lying between them. Per germline, CDR1 SGHTA and CDR2 FQGNSA. CDR3 length: 17 amino acids. The CDR3 DNA reads as TGTGCCAGCAGCTTAGCTGTCTGGGGGGCGAACACCGGGGAGCTGTTTTTT. Its translation is CASSLAVWGANTGELFF.

This clonotype was counted at least ten times. The chain recombines TRBV7-8 with TRBJ2-7; 7 positions agree with TRBD2. The CDR3 covers 15 residues. The V segment lost 5 bases and the J segment 2 bases; nucleotides outside the gene matches: 9. Per the germline V gene, CDR1 is SGHVS and CDR2 is FQNEAQ. The CDR3 spells CASSPPERGPYEQYF. In DNA, the CDR3 is TGTGCCAGCAGCCCGCCCGAGCGGGGACCCTACGAGCAGTACTTC.

This clonotype was counted many times. J is TRBJ2-5 and V is TRBV24-1, with 9 bases fitting TRBD1. CDR3 length equals 16 residues. The V and J ends lost 4 bases and 5 bases, in that order; junction bases with no gene match: 10. Germline V gene sequence: CDR1 KGHDR, CDR2 SFDVKD. As DNA, the CDR3 is TGTGCCACCAGTGACCCCTCGGACAGGGGCGCGGAGACCCAGTACTTC. Amino acid sequence: CATSDPSDRGAETQYF.

The table lists this clonotype with many counts. CDR3 bases: TGTGCCAGCAGTTTGCTCCCCCCACGAAACATTCAGTACTTC. Amino acids: CASSLLPPRNIQYF. V gene TRBV28 combines with J gene TRBJ2-4; D not certain. Germline-derived CDR1 and CDR2 are MDHEN and SYDVKM. Trimming stripped 3 bases from V and 6 bases from J, with 12 bases between. The CDR3 loop spans 14 amino acids.

The sample holds many counts of this clonotype. The rearrangement uses TRBV20-1 and TRBJ2-5; possibly TRBD1 or TRBD2 for D (5 bases each). The CDR3 has 18 residues. Germline lookup yields CDR1 DFQATT and CDR2 SNEGSKA (reference sequence). Trimming pared 1 base from V and 4 bases from J, leaving 25 bases between. CDR3 region: CSARVRGGQRQGGETQYF. DNA for the CDR3: TGCAGTGCTAGAGTCCGCGGCGGTCAGCGGCAGGGTGGAGAGACCCAGTACTTC.

This clonotype was detected only a few times. The CDR3 coding sequence is TGCGCCAGCAGCGACGGTCGGGAGAACACCGGGGAGCTGTTTTTT. Its protein product is CASSDGRENTGELFF. V and J are TRBV5-1 and TRBJ2-2; perhaps TRBD2 as D (5 bases). The CDR3 is 15 residues long. Germline CDR1 reads SGHRS; CDR2 reads YFSETQ. V gave up 4 bases and J gave up 1 base, with 11 bases separating them.

The rearrangement links TRBV18 to TRBJ2-1; TRBD1 might be the D (5 bases). Germline-derived CDR1 and CDR2 are KGHSH and LQKENI. The CDR3 totals 14 residues. Trimming pared 3 bases from V and 3 bases from J, leaving 9 bases between. This chain's CDR3 is CASSPGPRYNEQFF. The CDR3 DNA follows: TGTGCCAGCTCACCGGGGCCCCGCTACAATGAGCAGTTCTTC.

In its sample, this clonotype was seen a few times. CDR3 sequence: CSAKQHWNTEAFF. The CDR3 DNA reads as TGCAGTGCCAAACAGCATTGGAACACTGAAGCTTTCTTT. The genes are TRBV20-1 and TRBJ1-1; no reliable D call. Germline loops: CDR1 DFQATT, CDR2 SNEGSKA (reference sequence). Trimming removed 6 bases from V and 1 base from J, with 12 bases in between. The CDR3 totals 13 residues.

This clonotype was counted many times. Here the CDR3 DNA reads TGTGCCAGCAGCCATGGGATGGTAGGGAGTCCGGGGTTAGAGACCCAGTACTTC. Protein product: CASSHGMVGSPGLETQYF. This rearrangement joins TRBV5-6 to TRBJ2-5; the D gene is possibly TRBD2 (5 bases). Germline V gives CDR1 SGHDT, CDR2 YYEEEE. The V end was cut by 4 bases, the J end by 4 bases, with 26 bases between. The CDR3 totals 18 residues.

This clonotype appeared a few times. CDR3 in DNA: TGTGCCAGCAGCGCTCACGACAGGGGCCAGACCCAGTACTTC. Translated, it gives CASSAHDRGQTQYF. V and J are TRBV9 and TRBJ2-5, with 8 bases fitting TRBD1. The germline CDR1 and CDR2 sequences are SGDLS and YYNGEE. V was clipped by 3 bases and J by 6 bases; unmatched bases: 7. The CDR3 extends over 14 amino acids.

On this clonotype: This may be a read error, as it is one base from a much larger clone. The chain recombines TRBV27 with TRBJ2-7; no firm D call. V gave up 6 bases and J gave up 4 bases, with 7 bases separating them. Germline CDR1 reads MNHEY; CDR2 reads SMNVEV (reference sequence). This CDR3 is 11 amino acids long. The CDR3 sequence is CASREEYEQYF. The CDR3 nucleotides are TGTGCCAGCAGGGAAGAGTACGAGCAGTACTTC.

V is TRBV27 and J is TRBJ2-3, with a weak D call TRBD1 (6 bases). Germline V gene data show CDR1 as MNHEY and CDR2 as SMNVEV (reference sequence). Trimming took off 4 bases at V and 2 bases at J, with 13 bases between the two ends. The CDR3 has 15 residues. The chain's CDR3 is CASSSGQLFTDTQYF. The CDR3 DNA reads as TGTGCCAGCAGTTCAGGACAGTTATTCACAGATACGCAGTATTTT.

This clonotype was counted many times. This chain uses TRBV29-1 with TRBJ2-7; D possibly corresponds to TRBD2 (6 bases). CDR1 and CDR2 from the germline V gene are SQVTM and ANQGSEA. The V gene lost 3 bases and the J gene lost 6 bases, with 12 bases spanning the gap. The CDR3 is 12 residues long. In DNA form, the CDR3 reads TGCAGCGTTGATATCGGGAGTCTCGAGCAGTACTTC. It specifies CSVDIGSLEQYF.

Many counts were recorded for this clonotype. V usage is TRBV7-8 and J usage is TRBJ1-5, with D possibly matching TRBD1 (6 bases). From germline, CDR1 is SGHVS and CDR2 FQNEAQ. This CDR3 comprises 15 residues. V shed 5 bases and J shed 3 bases, with 14 bases lying between them. The CDR3 region is CASSITGTLNQPQHF. For the CDR3, the DNA is TGTGCCAGCAGCATCACAGGGACGCTCAATCAGCCCCAGCATTTT.

CDR3 nucleotide sequence: TGTGCCAGCAGGAAGACAGGGGGCGGGGATGAGCAGTTCTTC. The encoded protein is CASRKTGGGDEQFF. This chain links TRBV2 with TRBJ2-1; 10 positions match TRBD1. The V gene end was trimmed by 6 bases and the J gene end by 8 bases; junction bases not matched to a gene: 7. CDR1 and CDR2 from the germline V gene are SNHLY and FYNNEI. This CDR3 has 14 amino acids. Full variable domain (rest looked up from reference TRBV2 and TRBJ2-1): EPEVTQTPSHQVTQMGQEVILRCVPISNHLYFYWYRQILGQKVEFLVSFYNNEISEKSEIFDDQFSVERPDGSNFTLKIRSTKLEDSAMYFCASRKTGGGDEQFFGPGTRLTVL.

About this clonotype: Since a far larger clone is one base different, this is likely a read error. This chain uses TRBV29-1 with TRBJ2-5; 11 bases line up with TRBD2. The CDR3 has 18 amino acids. The germline CDR1 and CDR2 sequences are SQVTM and ANQGSEA. CDR3 amino acids: CNARDLGLAVGYRETQYF. The CDR3 coding sequence is TGCAATGCTAGAGATTTGGGACTAGCGGTGGGGTATAGGGAGACCCAGTACTTC.

The CDR3 region has the DNA TGTGCCTGGGGGACTAGCGGGAGTAGCTACGAGCAGTACTTC. It codes for CAWGTSGSSYEQYF. The chain recombines TRBV30 with TRBJ2-7; 14 bases map to TRBD2. V was clipped by 5 bases and J by 3 bases; unmatched bases: 3. This CDR3 contains 14 residues. Germline CDR1 GTSNPN, CDR2 SVGIG (reference sequence).

This chain connects TRBV27 to TRBJ1-6; maybe TRBD1 (5 bases). The germline CDR1 and CDR2 sequences are MNHEY and SMNVEV (reference sequence). Trimming cost V 6 bases and J 7 bases, with 22 bases left between them. The CDR3 extends over 17 amino acids. The CDR3 region has the DNA TGTGCCAGCAGATACTTATCCACTGGGAGGGGCAATTCACCCCTCCACTTT. Its translation: CASRYLSTGRGNSPLHF.

In regard to this clonotype: A read error may explain this, as a much larger clone is one base away. This chain joins TRBV2 and TRBJ2-7; 7 bases are a match to TRBD1. CDR1 is SNHLY and CDR2 is FYNNEI in the germline V gene. This CDR3 is 15 amino acids long. This CDR3 is CAGREAFTGAYEQYF. The CDR3 region has the DNA TGTGCCGGCAGAGAAGCGTTCACAGGGGCCTACGAGCAGTACTTC.

This clonotype was picked up many times. The chain links TRBV7-2 to TRBJ2-7; maybe TRBD2 (6 bases). V gave up 0 bases and J gave up 3 bases, with 18 bases separating them. Germline V CDR1 and CDR2: SGHTA, FQGNSA. CDR3 size: 17 residues. CDR3 nucleotide sequence: TGTGCCAGCAGCTTAGCCTGGGACTTTACACCGCTCTACGAGCAGTACTTC. Residues: CASSLAWDFTPLYEQYF.

The chain has TRBV25-1 and TRBJ1-2, with D hard to call. CDR3 length: 13 amino acids. The V gene lost 3 bases and the J gene lost 2 bases, with 7 bases spanning the gap. Germline V lookup: CDR1 MGHDK, CDR2 SYGVNS. The CDR3 sequence: CASSDPGNYGYTF. The CDR3 region has the DNA TGTGCCAGCAGTGACCCGGGGAACTATGGCTACACCTTC.

This clonotype was recorded many times. The chain has TRBV6-1 and TRBJ2-2; unclear D gene. Germline lookup yields CDR1 MNHNS and CDR2 SASEGT. With 4 bases removed from V and 1 base from J, the gap between germline ends came to 10 bases. This CDR3 is built from 15 residues. Here the CDR3 DNA reads TGTGCCAGCAGTGGAGGACGGAAGAACACCGGGGAGCTGTTTTTT. Its translation is CASSGGRKNTGELFF.